What follows are 7 T cell receptor beta chains derived from one specimen sequenced in a study of shared T cell receptors in the human thymus. Assay: immunoSEQ multiplex PCR; the TCRdb copy retains only in-frame clones and omits some. The sample records around 730,000 clones, 80% to 90% being singletons. The same data also went into a second study, on human thymus T cells.

Material: thymocytes. The receptors shown here come from a girl less than two years old with a congenital heart defect.

This chain joins TRBV25-1 and TRBJ1-1; 7 nucleotides line up with TRBD1. Germline V CDR1 and CDR2: MGHDK, SYGVNS. The CDR3 contains 15 residues. The V gene end was trimmed by 4 bases and the J gene end by 5 bases; junction bases not matched to a gene: 10. In DNA form, the CDR3 reads TGTGCCAGCAGTGGGACAGGACCTGCGGGGACTGAAGCTTTCTTT. It yields the protein CASSGTGPAGTEAFF.

This chain joins TRBV9 and TRBJ2-1, with D hard to call. There are 13 residues in the CDR3. V lost 3 bases, J lost 6 bases, and 10 bases lay in between. Germline V gives CDR1 SGDLS, CDR2 YYNGEE. In DNA, the CDR3 is TGTGCCAGCAGCGCTGACTCCGCCAATGAGCAGTTCTTC. Translated, it gives CASSADSANEQFF.

This clone was seen a single time. CDR3 bases: TGTGCCAGCAGCTTAGCGAGGGTAGACTACACCTTC. Amino acids: CASSLARVDYTF. V gene TRBV7-2 combines with J gene TRBJ1-2; D is unresolved. The CDR3 totals 12 residues. Trimming shortened V by 0 bases and J by 10 bases, and 9 bases separated the two germline ends. Germline CDR1 is SGHTA and CDR2 is FQGNSA.

The chain uses TRBV19 and TRBJ1-1; TRBD1 matches at 8 bases. V was clipped by 4 bases and J by 3 bases; unmatched bases: 16. Germline-derived CDR1 and CDR2 are LNHDA and SQIVND (reference sequence). The CDR3 extends over 18 amino acids. In DNA form, the CDR3 reads TGTGCCAGTAGTACCCATGGTACAGAGGACAGGGCTGACACTGAAGCTTTCTTT. Translated: CASSTHGTEDRADTEAFF.

This rearrangement joins TRBV6-4 to TRBJ2-3, with 8 bases aligning to TRBD1. Germline loops: CDR1 MRHNA, CDR2 SNTAGT. CDR3 length: 14 residues. J was trimmed by 4 bases and V by 0 bases; bases with no gene match: 0. The CDR3, as DNA: TGTGCCAGCAGTGACTCGACAGGGGCAGATACGCAGTATTTT. This gives the protein CASSDSTGADTQYF.

Here the CDR3 reads CASSQDWDSQETQYF. The CDR3 nucleotides read TGTGCCAGCAGCCAAGATTGGGACTCTCAAGAGACCCAGTACTTC. This sequence joins TRBV4-2 and TRBJ2-5, with a tentative D call TRBD2 (6 bases). The CDR3 consists of 15 residues. V gave up 0 bases and J gave up 2 bases, with 10 bases separating them. Germline CDR1 is LGHNA and CDR2 is YNFKEQ.

J is TRBJ1-5 and V is TRBV15, with a possible D match to TRBD1 (6 bases). The germline V and J ends were trimmed by 0 bases and 1 base, with 16 bases remaining between them. The CDR3 runs 18 residues. The germline V gene has CDR1 LNHNV and CDR2 YYDKDF (reference sequence). The CDR3 DNA reads TGTGCCACCAGCAGAGACCGTACAGGGCTAGGCAGCAATCAGCCCCAGCATTTT. Translating gives CATSRDRTGLGSNQPQHF.